This T cell receptor (beta chain) was identified in a study of blood T cells in healthy people across ages. Study in general: Template switching picked up about one barcoded beta molecule for each two T cells.

Regarding the study as a whole: With unsorted PBMCs, a conclusive comparison of naive versus antigen-experienced cells was not possible. Per million T cells, TCR beta diversity dropped about linearly as age rose.

This clonotype has only a few counts. Its antigen is not known. Germline CDR1 SEHNR, CDR2 FQNEAQ (reference sequence). CDR3 length: 14 amino acids. The authors ran a second PCR of 7 to 11 cycles using a sample-barcoded 5' primer and a J-beta primer mix. Per sample, CDR3-containing paired-end reads numbered at least 2.5 million. A single record per CDR3 protein comes from TCRdb applying MiXCR to the 5' RACE reads. This repertoire shows about 560,000 distinct CDR3 sequences, 27% found once; its top ten account for 3% to 4%. The data also belong to a second study, concerning T cells of mothers and their children.

The V gene is TRBV7-9, the J gene TRBJ2-5, with unresolved D. The better agreement between TRBJ2-7 and the DNA end casts doubt on the J call. This TCR was recovered from a boy aged 2 to 10 in good health. Sequencing was carried out using blood. Here the CDR3 reads CASSPDGTPYEQYF. Written as DNA, the CDR3 is TGTGCCAGCAGCCCCGACGGCACACCCTACGAGCAGTACTTC.